This T cell receptor (beta chain) was found in a study of human T cells and chemical hapten exposure. This sample's time point: patch test 2, 6 weeks after DPC sensitization. Indicated treatment: therapeutic diphenylcyclopropenone sensitization with weekly scalp DPC. Using its own MiXCR run on the RACE reads, TCRdb lists one record per CDR3 protein. The sample contains about 140,000 distinct CDR3 sequences, about an eighth of which appear only once. In germline, CDR1 is MNHEY, CDR2 SMNVEV (reference sequence). CDR3 size: 18 residues. Trimming left V 0 bases short and J 0 bases short, with 15 bases between. This clonotype was seen ten or more times.

This chain connects TRBV27 to TRBJ1-5; D gene ambiguous. Material: whole blood, obtained in connection with sensitization to the hapten diphenylcyclopropenone (DPC). This TCR came from a woman in her forties or fifties with alopecia areata. Some clones in this sample may be carry-over from other donors' samples. The CDR3 is CASSLSGILRNSNQPQHF. The CDR3 DNA is TGTGCCAGCAGTTTATCCGGTATTCTCAGGAATAGCAATCAGCCCCAGCATTTT.